A selection of T cell receptor beta chains follows, all from one sample in a study of metastatic and nonmetastatic thyroid tumors. TCRdb reanalyzed the PCR reads with MiXCR. The sample gives about 16,000 clones, about 25% of which show up once; approximately 9.9% is in the top ten. The sequenced sample consisted of blood. Source of these receptors: a male donor with papillary thyroid cancer or a benign thyroid nodule (not recorded which). Some clones in this sample may be carry-over from other donors' samples. Each CDR3 is given without its conserved first and last residue. The D gene is left open where the match is weak.

14	TRBV12-3/TRBV12-4	TRBJ2-5	-	ASSFQSGQLQETQY
15	TRBV27	TRBJ2-3	-	ASRPRVGGVGGDTQY
16	TRBV6-2/TRBV6-3	TRBJ2-1	TRBD1	ASSYSTGGYGSYNEQF
12	TRBV29-1	TRBJ2-3	-	SVVPEFSTDTQY
13	TRBV12-5	TRBJ1-2	-	ASGLAGSGENGYT
16	TRBV28	TRBJ1-1	-	ASSFGVKRAKWNTEAF
14	TRBV12-3/TRBV12-4	TRBJ1-5	-	ASSFRPNNTDQPQH
11	TRBV6-1	TRBJ1-2	TRBD1	ASSERQGVGYT
13	TRBV6-1	TRBJ2-2	TRBD2	ASSELAGESGELF
16	TRBV11-2	TRBJ2-3	TRBD2	ASSWVLYSGRATDTQY
14	TRBV6-1	TRBJ2-6	TRBD1	ASSDQTGSGANVLT
13	TRBV20-1	TRBJ2-3	TRBD2	SARTSGRGTDTQY
11	TRBV7-3	TRBJ2-2	-	ASSLIGAGELF
13	TRBV6-5	TRBJ1-6	-	ASTHSSSYNSPLH
10	TRBV6-1	TRBJ2-3	-	ASSPFRDTQY
12	TRBV28	TRBJ1-2	-	ASSFRGQGSGYT
13	TRBV3-1	TRBJ2-7	TRBD2	ASSQVGAGGYEQY
9	TRBV15	TRBJ2-1	-	ATSRVDEQF
12	TRBV5-1	TRBJ2-7	-	ASTPVGGPNEQY
12	TRBV7-9	TRBJ2-1	-	ASKDRGIGGEQF
11	TRBV6-1	TRBJ2-5	TRBD1	ASTGQDQETQY
17	TRBV6-4	TRBJ2-2	TRBD2	ASSDSTSGRARGVGELF
15	TRBV11-1	TRBJ2-7	TRBD2	ASSTILASSGKVEQY
13	TRBV19	TRBJ2-1	TRBD2	ASSGAGALYNEQF
11	TRBV6-5	TRBJ2-7	-	ASSYFSSYEQY
11	TRBV12-5	TRBJ2-7	TRBD2	ASALGGAYEQY
11	TRBV4-1	TRBJ1-4	-	ASSQGLLEKLF
11	TRBV29-1	TRBJ1-5	TRBD1	SVLVTGDRPQH
12	TRBV19	TRBJ2-3	TRBD1	ASSPGQGTDTQY
11	TRBV27	TRBJ2-1	-	ASSWGFYNEQF
11	TRBV27	TRBJ1-1	-	ASMKAGITEAF
13	TRBV6-1	TRBJ2-7	TRBD1	ASSEEQGNPYEQY
14	TRBV24-1	TRBJ2-5	-	ATSDFRGATQETQY
14	TRBV11-1	TRBJ2-1	TRBD2	ASSLGLAGARNEQF
12	TRBV7-9	TRBJ1-2	-	ASSREATNYGYT
11	TRBV15	TRBJ1-1	-	ATKDPPFTEAF
10	TRBV4-1	TRBJ2-3	-	ASSQEIDTQY
14	TRBV4-1	TRBJ2-6	TRBD1	ASSQTGGSGANVLT
13	TRBV20-1	TRBJ2-4	-	SARRGVLAKNIQY
14	TRBV20-1	TRBJ2-6	-	SATDVGEVGANVLT
11	TRBV5-1	TRBJ2-2	-	ASSLGTSEELF
11	TRBV7-8	TRBJ2-5	-	ASRFSWKETQY
9	TRBV27	TRBJ1-1	-	ASRYNTEAF
12	TRBV6-1	TRBJ2-1	-	ASSTSGRYNEQF
13	TRBV20-1	TRBJ1-2	-	SARGLGRSGYGYT
12	TRBV6-4	TRBJ2-1	TRBD2	ASSELAGANEQF
10	TRBV19	TRBJ1-2	-	ASMEEDYGYT
13	TRBV4-2	TRBJ2-3	-	ASSQALEPTDTQY
12	TRBV5-1	TRBJ1-5	-	ASSLGIDDQPQH
12	TRBV28	TRBJ1-4	TRBD1	ASIRGTVGEKLF
12	TRBV12-3/TRBV12-4	TRBJ2-2	-	ASIGGKGTGELF
11	TRBV5-1	TRBJ1-2	-	ASSLAGFYGYT